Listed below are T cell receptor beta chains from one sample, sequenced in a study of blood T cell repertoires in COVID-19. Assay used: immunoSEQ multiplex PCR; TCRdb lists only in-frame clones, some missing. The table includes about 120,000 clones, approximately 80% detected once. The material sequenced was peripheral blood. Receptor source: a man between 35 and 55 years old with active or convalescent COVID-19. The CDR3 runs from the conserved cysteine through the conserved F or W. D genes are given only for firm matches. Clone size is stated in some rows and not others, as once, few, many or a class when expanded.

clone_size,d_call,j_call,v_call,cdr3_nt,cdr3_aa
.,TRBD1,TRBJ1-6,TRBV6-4,TGTGCCAGCAGTGAAAACAGGGGGAGATCACCCCTCCACTTT,CASSENRGRSPLHF
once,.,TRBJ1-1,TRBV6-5,TGTGCCAGCAAAAGGGGGACTGAAGCTTTCTTT,CASKRGTEAFF
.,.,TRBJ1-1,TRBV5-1,TGCGCCAGCAGCTTTACCGACATTCGAGAAGCTTTCTTT,CASSFTDIREAFF
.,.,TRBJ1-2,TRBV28,TGTGCCAGCAGTAGCGGAGGCCTTGGGGGAGGAGTAGACGGCTACACCTTC,CASSSGGLGGGVDGYTF
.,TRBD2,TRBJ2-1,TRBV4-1,TGCGCCAGCAGCCAAGTGGGCGGACTAGCGTTTAATGAGCAGTTCTTC,CASSQVGGLAFNEQFF
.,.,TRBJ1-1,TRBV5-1,TGCGCCAGCAGCTTGGAATTCGGCGGGACTCTTGAAGCTTTCTTT,CASSLEFGGTLEAFF
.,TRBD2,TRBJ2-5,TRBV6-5,TGTGCCAGCGCGACTCGTCTAGCGGGATTAGAGACCCAGTACTTC,CASATRLAGLETQYF
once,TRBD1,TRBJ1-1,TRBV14,TGTGCCAGCAGCCAAGGGACAGGTCGGGGAGCTTTCTTT,CASSQGTGRGAFF
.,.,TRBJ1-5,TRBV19,TGTGCCAGTACCCCTACTGCAGGCCCCCCTCAGCCCCAGCATTTT,CASTPTAGPPQPQHF
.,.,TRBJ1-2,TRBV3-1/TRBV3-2,TGTGCCAGCAGCCAACCCCACGACCAAGGGGCCCTGGGGTATGGCTACACCTTC,CASSQPHDQGALGYGYTF
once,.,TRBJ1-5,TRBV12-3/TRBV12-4,TGTGCCAGCAGTTCGGGGGGATACCAGCCCCAGCATTTT,CASSSGGYQPQHF
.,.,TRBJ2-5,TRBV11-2,TGTGCCAGCAGCTTAGATTTTAGCCAAGAGACCCAGTACTTC,CASSLDFSQETQYF
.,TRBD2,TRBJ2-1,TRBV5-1,TGCGCCAGCAGCGGCGGGGCGGGAGGAGGTGAGCAGTTCTTC,CASSGGAGGGEQFF
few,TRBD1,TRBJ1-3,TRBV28,TGTGCCATCTCATCTGGGACAGCGAGCTCTGGAAACACCATATATTTT,CAISSGTASSGNTIYF
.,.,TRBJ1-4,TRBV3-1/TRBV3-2,TGTGCCAGCAGCCGTAACAGAGTCACTAATGAAAAACTGTTTTTT,CASSRNRVTNEKLFF
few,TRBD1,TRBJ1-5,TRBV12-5,TGTGCTAGTGGCTTCCTCACAGGGGGCAATCAGCCCCAGCATTTT,CASGFLTGGNQPQHF
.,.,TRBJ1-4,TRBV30,TGTGCCTGGAGTGTACAGAGGTGGGTCGGGGGGAATGAAAAACTGTTTTTT,CAWSVQRWVGGNEKLFF
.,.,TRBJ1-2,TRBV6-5,TGTGCCAGCATTCACAGCTATACTAACTATGGCTACACCTTC,CASIHSYTNYGYTF
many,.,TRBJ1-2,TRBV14,TGTGCCAGCAGCCAGACGAAAACCGGCGGCTATGGCTACACCTTC,CASSQTKTGGYGYTF
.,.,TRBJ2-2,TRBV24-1,TGTGCCACCAGTGTTCGCACCGGGGAGCTGTTTTTT,CATSVRTGELFF
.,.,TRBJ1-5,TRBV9,TGTGCCAGCAGCGTAGAGCCGGGTCAGCCCCAGCATTTT,CASSVEPGQPQHF
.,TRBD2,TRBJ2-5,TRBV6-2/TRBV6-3,TGTGCCAGCAGTCGGACTAGCGGGGGATGGACCCAGTACTTC,CASSRTSGGWTQYF
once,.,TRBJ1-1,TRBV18,TGTGCCAGCTCACCGGGGGGAGGAAGCACTGAAGCTTTCTTT,CASSPGGGSTEAFF
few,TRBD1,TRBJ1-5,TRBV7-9,TGTGCCAGCAGCCCGGGACAGGGGAACCAGCCCCAGCATTTT,CASSPGQGNQPQHF
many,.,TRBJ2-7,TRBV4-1,TGCGCCAGCAGCCCCGGACAGCCCAGGTACGAGCAGTACTTC,CASSPGQPRYEQYF
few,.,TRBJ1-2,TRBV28,TGTGCCAGCGGTTTAGAGTATGGCTACACCTTC,CASGLEYGYTF
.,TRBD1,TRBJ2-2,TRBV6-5,TGTGCCAGCAGCCCCGGGACAGGGGACACCGGGGAGCTGTTTTTT,CASSPGTGDTGELFF
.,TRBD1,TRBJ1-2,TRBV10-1,TGCGCCAGCCCCAGCTGTATTACAGGGGAGTATGGCTACACCTTC,CASPSCITGEYGYTF
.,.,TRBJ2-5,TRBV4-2,TGTGCCAGCAGCCAGTCAGAGGGCGGGGAGACCCAGTACTTC,CASSQSEGGETQYF
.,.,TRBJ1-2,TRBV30,TGTGCTTTAGGTGGAGTCTGGGGCTACACCTTC,CALGGVWGYTF
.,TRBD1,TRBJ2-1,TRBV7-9,TGTGCCAGCAGCCGCTATGGGGACAGGGACGATGAGCAGTTCTTC,CASSRYGDRDDEQFF
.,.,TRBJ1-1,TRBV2,TGTGCCACCCTAGCGACACCTATGAACACTGAAGCTTTCTTT,CATLATPMNTEAFF
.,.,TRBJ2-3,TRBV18,TGTGCCAGCTCATTACAGGGCTTTCACACAGATACGCAGTATTTT,CASSLQGFHTDTQYF
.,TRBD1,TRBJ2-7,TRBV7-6,TGTGCCAGCAGCCCCATGACAGGGCCCCACGAGCAGTACTTC,CASSPMTGPHEQYF
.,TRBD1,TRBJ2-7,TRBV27,TGTGCCAGCAGCCGTACATGGGGACAGGACCACGAGCAGTACTTC,CASSRTWGQDHEQYF
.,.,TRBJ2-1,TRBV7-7,TGTGCCAGCAGCTTAAAAGGGGGGACAGCATACAATGAGCAGTTCTTC,CASSLKGGTAYNEQFF
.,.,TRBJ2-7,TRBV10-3,TGTGCCTCGAAACCGGACAGCTACGAGCAGTACTTC,CASKPDSYEQYF
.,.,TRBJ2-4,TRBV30,TGTGCCTGGAGTGTACGGCAGGGGGGCAGAAACATTCAGTACTTC,CAWSVRQGGRNIQYF
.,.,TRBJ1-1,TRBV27,TGTGCCAGCAGGTGGGGGGAGAACACTGAAGCTTTCTTT,CASRWGENTEAFF
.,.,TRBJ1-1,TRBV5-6,TGTGCCAGCAGCTTGGGGGTCGGCAGGGAAGCTTTCTTT,CASSLGVGREAFF
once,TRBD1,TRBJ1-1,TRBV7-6,TGTGCCAGCAGCGCTCAGGTCGGGACAGGGGGAAGGAGCACTGAAGCTTTCTTT,CASSAQVGTGGRSTEAFF
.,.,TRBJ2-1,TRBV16,TGTGCCAGCAGCCAATACCCCGGACAGAGCAATGAGCAGTTCTTC,CASSQYPGQSNEQFF